These 4 T cell receptor beta chains came from one sample sequenced in a study of tumor-infiltrating lymphocytes in primary liver carcinoma (dated by TCRdb to about 2017). These reads were obtained on an Illumina HiSeq 2500. Starting from about 550 ng total RNA, TCRbeta-specific cDNA was produced by reverse transcription with a constant-region primer and ProtoScript II reverse transcriptase. Construction of the TCRbeta libraries relied on three nested rounds of multiplex PCR, following a slightly modified ARM-PCR procedure. Each of the first two PCR rounds ran for 10 cycles and used multiplex TRBV1-TRBV30 forward primers together with a Cbeta reverse primer. The raw public reads went through TCRdb reprocessing: fastp at Q25, MiXCR clone calling, in-frame beta chains kept. Every distinct CDR3 protein forms one entry, paired with its most common genes and DNA. This sample comprises about 84,000 distinct CDR3 sequences, 72% of them detected only once. Approximately 20% of the sample is in the top ten clones.

Total RNA and DNA were co-extracted from about 19-30 mg of bulk tissue with the AllPrep DNA/RNA mini kit, without cell sorting. The sequenced sample consisted of liver tumor tissue from sampling region 1. The cell subset or site tag for this specimen amounts to: tumor region T1, superior pole. These TCRs come from a man aged 40-49 years with primary liver carcinoma and hepatitis B virus infection.

The chain joins TRBV6-5 to TRBJ1-1; no definite D call. Per the germline V gene, CDR1 is MNHEY and CDR2 is SVGAGI. The CDR3 runs 14 residues. Trimming pared 2 bases from V and 4 bases from J, leaving 11 bases between. CDR3 amino acids: CASSYGSSSTEAFF. The DNA of the CDR3 is TGTGCCAGCAGTTACGGGAGTAGTAGCACTGAAGCTTTCTTT.

Concerning this clonotype itself: An end of the junction differs from the germline gene, which may be a read error. The genes are TRBV11-2 and TRBJ2-5, with TRBD2 as a possible D gene (6 bases). The germline V gene encodes CDR1 SGHAT and CDR2 FQNNGV. There are 16 residues in the CDR3. CDR3 protein: CARSLWNSGPGETQYF. The DNA for the CDR3 is TGTGCCCGCAGCTTATGGAATAGCGGCCCGGGGGAGACCCAGTACTTC.

J is TRBJ2-3 and V is TRBV6-1; TRBD2 might be the D (5 bases). V was pared by 1 base and J by 3 bases, with 11 bases between. This CDR3 has 15 amino acids. CDR1 is MNHNS and CDR2 is SASEGT in the germline V gene. The CDR3 here is CASSEVEGETDTQYF. The CDR3, as DNA: TGTGCCAGCAGTGAAGTAGAGGGAGAGACAGATACGCAGTATTTT.

Comments on this clonotype: Sequence at one end of the junction differs from germline and may be a read error. V usage is TRBV5-1 and J usage is TRBJ2-1; TRBD1 matches at 7 bases. This CDR3 has 15 amino acids. Germline CDR1 is SGHRS and CDR2 is YFSETQ. CDR3 sequence: CASSFRQGSYNEQFF. The CDR3 DNA follows: TGCGCCAGCAGCTTCAGACAGGGCTCCTACAATGAACAGTTCTTC.